The 27 T cell receptor beta chains presented below share a single source sample, sequenced in a study of cytomegalovirus exposure and HLA in healthy donors. PCR involved 60 Vbeta and 13 Jbeta primers. Profiled with immunoSEQ multiplex PCR; TCRdb holds only in-frame clones, not every one. Among around 86,000 clones, about three quarters were seen once, and the ten largest hold 4.5% to 7%. The sequenced sample consisted of PBMCs. These receptor sequences come from a female donor in good health and CMV-seronegative.

The chain carries TRBV18 and TRBJ1-2; D call uncertain. From germline, CDR1 is KGHSH and CDR2 LQKENI. The CDR3 sequence is 14 residues long. V was cut by 0 bases and J by 7 bases, with 12 bases left in between. The CDR3 DNA is TGTGCCAGCTCACCACCGCTGGAAGGGAGTGGCTACACCTTC. Its translation is CASSPPLEGSGYTF.

This clone appeared a single time. The V call is TRBV4-1, the J call TRBJ2-1, with TRBD2 matching over 13 bases. V dropped 10 bases and J dropped 12; count of bases not matched to a gene: 12. This CDR3 comprises 14 residues. Germline CDR1 and CDR2: MGHRA and YSYEKL. CDR3 nucleotide sequence: TGCGCCATTTCAAACGGGACTAGCGGGATAAGGCAGTTCTTC. Translated: CAISNGTSGIRQFF.

The chain employs TRBV5-1 and TRBJ2-7, with TRBD2 matching 7 bases. CDR3 length: 14 residues. After removal of 4 bases from V and 7 bases from J, the junction contained 11 bases not matched to a gene. CDR1 SGHRS and CDR2 YFSETQ come from the germline V gene. The DNA of the CDR3 is TGCGCCAGCAGCCCCCTGGGAGGGGAAGGGGAGCAGTACTTC. This translates into CASSPLGGEGEQYF. The full variable domain, rest sourced from reference TRBV5-1 and TRBJ2-7, is KAGVTQTPRYLIKTRGQQVTLSCSPISGHRSVSWYQQTPGQGLQFLFEYFSETQRNKGNFPGRFSGRQFSNSRSEMNVSTLELGDSALYLCASSPLGGEGEQYFGPGTRLTVT.

V is TRBV28 and J is TRBJ1-2; D gene unclear. Germline values: CDR1 MDHEN, CDR2 SYDVKM. This CDR3 contains 10 residues. The V end was cut by 8 bases, the J end by 7 bases, with 8 bases between. CDR3 in DNA: TGTGCCAGCCGACACGGTGGCTACACCTTC. Translated, it gives CASRHGGYTF.

The chain carries TRBV5-4 and TRBJ2-2; D is unresolved. With 4 bases removed from V and 4 bases from J, the gap between germline ends came to 8 bases. This CDR3 spans 13 amino acids. Germline V gives CDR1 SGHNT, CDR2 YYREEE (reference sequence). DNA for the CDR3: TGTGCCAGCAGCCCACAAAGCACCGGGGAGCTGTTTTTT. Its translation: CASSPQSTGELFF.

This clone was recorded a few times. CDR3 protein: CASSETGNNSPLHF. The CDR3 DNA is TGTGCCAGCAGTGAGACAGGAAATAATTCACCCCTCCACTTT. This rearrangement joins TRBV28 to TRBJ1-6; TRBD1 is a possible D gene (6 bases). The CDR3 loop spans 14 amino acids. The germline V gene has CDR1 MDHEN and CDR2 SYDVKM. The germline V and J ends were trimmed by 5 bases and 5 bases, with 10 bases remaining between them.

J is TRBJ2-7 and V is TRBV19; 8 nucleotides align to TRBD1. Trimming at V came to 1 base and at J to 0 bases, leaving 2 bases not matched to a gene. Germline-derived CDR1 and CDR2 are LNHDA and SQIVND (reference sequence). The CDR3 is 15 residues long. CDR3 residues: CASSIGTGPSYEQYF. As DNA, the CDR3 is TGTGCCAGTAGTATAGGGACAGGGCCCTCCTACGAGCAGTACTTC.

The chain couples TRBV5-1 to TRBJ2-7, with 8 positions matching TRBD1. The CDR3 is made up of 15 amino acids. Germline values: CDR1 SGHRS, CDR2 YFSETQ. Trimming cost V 4 bases and J 3 bases; bases outside gene matches: 9. The chain's CDR3 is CASSRDGQGNYEQYF. Here the CDR3 DNA reads TGCGCCAGCAGCAGGGACGGACAGGGTAACTACGAGCAGTACTTC.

The V call is TRBV25-1, the J call TRBJ2-1; 11 positions match TRBD2. The V gene end was trimmed by 3 bases and the J gene end by 5 bases; junction bases not matched to a gene: 3. Germline-derived CDR1 and CDR2 are MGHDK and SYGVNS. The CDR3 contains 15 residues. The CDR3 loop reads CASSDSGRADNEQFF. The CDR3 DNA reads TGTGCCAGCAGTGATAGCGGGAGGGCCGACAATGAGCAGTTCTTC.

This clone appeared a single time. The V call is TRBV7-9, the J call TRBJ2-2; a possible D gene is TRBD1 (6 bases). Deletions cut 1 base from V and 1 base from J, with 7 bases between. Germline CDR1 is SEHNR and CDR2 is FQNEAQ (reference sequence). This CDR3 spans 15 amino acids. The CDR3 nucleotides read TGTGCCAGCAGCTTAGAGGGGGTGAACACCGGGGAGCTGTTTTTT. Protein sequence: CASSLEGVNTGELFF.

With respect to this clone: This sample includes further DNA sequences coding for the same CDR3. This chain links TRBV5-1 with TRBJ2-1; 14 positions match TRBD2. The CDR3 extends over 15 amino acids. CDR1 SGHRS and CDR2 YFSETQ come from the germline V gene. V lost 4 bases and J lost 7; bases outside the gene matches: 4. CDR3 residues: CASSPGLAGVNEQFF. The CDR3 DNA sequence: TGCGCCAGCAGCCCGGGACTAGCGGGAGTGAATGAGCAGTTCTTC.

The rearrangement uses TRBV5-1 and TRBJ2-4; D might be TRBD2 (6 bases). CDR3 length: 12 residues. The V gene's germline CDR1 is SGHRS and CDR2 YFSETQ. Deletions cut 1 base from V and 14 bases from J, with 13 bases between. The CDR3 DNA reads as TGCGCCAGCAGCTTGAAGGTGGGACTGAAGTACTTC. This codes for CASSLKVGLKYF.

This clone was counted only a few times. V gene TRBV6-6 combines with J gene TRBJ2-7; 7 bases align to TRBD1. Unmatched junction bases numbered 5, after V lost 5 bases and J lost 7 bases. The CDR3 runs 12 residues. CDR1 is MNHNY, CDR2 SVGAGI, per germline (reference sequence). Here the CDR3 reads CASSTGQAEQYF. The CDR3 coding sequence is TGTGCCAGCAGTACCGGACAGGCTGAGCAGTACTTC.

V is TRBV7-6 and J is TRBJ2-7; D gene uncertain. Deletions cut 4 bases from V and 6 bases from J, with 13 bases between. The CDR3 sequence is 13 residues long. Per the germline V gene, CDR1 is SGHVS and CDR2 is FNYEAQ. This CDR3 is CASSSAPGSEQYF. In DNA form, the CDR3 reads TGTGCCAGCAGCTCCGCCCCGGGTTCCGAGCAGTACTTC.

The rearrangement uses TRBV6-5 and TRBJ1-3; D ambiguous. V gave up 4 bases and J gave up 2 bases, with 12 bases separating them. The germline V gene has CDR1 MNHEY and CDR2 SVGAGI. The CDR3 is made up of 15 amino acids. CDR3 sequence: CASSSTAGAGNTIYF. DNA for the CDR3: TGTGCCAGCAGTTCTACCGCGGGCGCTGGAAACACCATATATTTT.

This clone was seen more than once but under ten times. The V call is TRBV7-9, the J call TRBJ1-3; D perhaps matches TRBD1 (6 bases). Germline V gene lookup returns CDR1 SEHNR and CDR2 FQNEAQ (reference sequence). The CDR3 contains 15 residues. V was trimmed by 3 bases and J by 4 bases, leaving 13 bases between them. This chain's CDR3 is CASSFGQGLGNTIYF. The CDR3 DNA reads TGTGCCAGCAGCTTCGGGCAGGGGCTCGGAAACACCATATATTTT.

V is TRBV10-1 and J is TRBJ1-2; 7 bases agree with TRBD1. This CDR3 is built from 13 residues. The V gene end was trimmed by 0 bases and the J gene end by 10 bases; junction bases not matched to a gene: 5. The V gene's germline CDR1 is WNHNN and CDR2 SYGVQD (reference sequence). CDR3 in DNA: TGCGCCAGCAGTGAGTCGAGACAGGGCGACTACACCTTC. Translating it yields CASSESRQGDYTF.

This chain connects TRBV4-1 to TRBJ1-1, with 7 bases that match TRBD1. Germline CDR1 MGHRA, CDR2 YSYEKL. The CDR3 sequence is 13 residues long. V trimming: 0 bases; J trimming: 8 bases; junction bases outside the gene matches: 3. The DNA of the CDR3 is TGCGCCAGCAGCCAAGATGAGGGGGCGGAAGCTTTCTTT. Protein product: CASSQDEGAEAFF.

This chain connects TRBV19 to TRBJ1-1; 12 bases align to TRBD1. The CDR3 is 16 residues long. Germline V gives CDR1 LNHDA, CDR2 SQIVND (reference sequence). The V gene end was trimmed by 3 bases and the J gene end by 5 bases; junction bases not matched to a gene: 7. The CDR3 DNA is TGTGCCAGTAGTATTATGGGACAGGGGGCCGGGACTGAAGCTTTCTTT. It codes for CASSIMGQGAGTEAFF.

This clone showed up just once. The gene calls are TRBV7-6 and TRBJ2-1; 7 bases align to TRBD1. There are 14 residues in the CDR3. Germline CDR1 reads SGHVS; CDR2 reads FNYEAQ. V lost 4 bases, J lost 0 bases, and 0 bases stayed unmatched. The CDR3 sequence is CASSSGGSYNEQFF. The CDR3 nucleotides read TGTGCCAGCAGCTCAGGGGGCTCCTACAATGAGCAGTTCTTC.

V is TRBV2 and J is TRBJ2-3; no clear D gene. The CDR3 is made up of 12 amino acids. With 6 bases removed from V and 2 bases from J, the gap between germline ends came to 6 bases. Germline CDR1 is SNHLY and CDR2 is FYNNEI. The CDR3 protein is CASSAATDTQYF. The CDR3 DNA follows: TGTGCCAGCAGCGCGGCCACAGATACGCAGTATTTT. Full variable domain (remainder filled in from reference TRBV2 and TRBJ2-3): EPEVTQTPSHQVTQMGQEVILRCVPISNHLYFYWYRQILGQKVEFLVSFYNNEISEKSEIFDDQFSVERPDGSNFTLKIRSTKLEDSAMYFCASSAATDTQYFGPGTRLTVL.

This clone was observed a handful of times. The V and J genes are TRBV6-1 and TRBJ1-1; 9 bases fit TRBD1. Per the germline V gene, CDR1 is MNHNS and CDR2 is SASEGT. CDR3 length equals 12 residues. Trimming cost V 6 bases and J 5 bases; bases outside gene matches: 1. The CDR3, as DNA: TGTGCCAGCAGGGGACAGGGTACTGAAGCTTTCTTT. As protein: CASRGQGTEAFF.

This chain links TRBV25-1 with TRBJ2-2; tentative D call: TRBD1 (5 bases). CDR1 and CDR2 from the germline V gene are MGHDK and SYGVNS. V gave up 4 bases and J gave up 3 bases, with 9 bases separating them. The CDR3 runs to 14 residues. As DNA, the CDR3 is TGTGCCAGCAGTGGGGTAGGGGACACCGGGGAGCTGTTTTTT. Translation: CASSGVGDTGELFF.

The rearrangement uses TRBV18 and TRBJ1-5, with unresolved D. Trimming removed 5 bases from V and 0 bases from J, with 8 bases in between. The length of the CDR3 is 14 residues. Germline V gene data show CDR1 as KGHSH and CDR2 as LQKENI. The CDR3 loop is CASSSLDSNQPQHF. The CDR3 DNA is TGTGCCAGCTCATCCTTAGATAGCAATCAGCCCCAGCATTTT.

The chain has TRBV7-9 and TRBJ1-2, with D possibly matching TRBD1 (5 bases). This CDR3 region has 13 residues. Trimming took 5 bases from V and 3 from J, leaving 10 bases between them. The germline gives CDR1 SEHNR, CDR2 FQNEAQ (reference sequence). The DNA of the CDR3 is TGTGCCAGCAGCCGCGGGACCGACTATGGCTACACCTTC. Translated, it gives CASSRGTDYGYTF. Using reference TRBV7-9 and TRBJ1-2 for the parts outside the CDR3, the full variable domain is DTGVSQNPRHKITKRGQNVTFRCDPISEHNRLYWYRQTLGQGPEFLTYFQNEAQLEKSRLLSDRFSAERPKGSFSTLEIQRTEQGDSAMYLCASSRGTDYGYTFGSGTRLTVV.

The chain couples TRBV7-9 to TRBJ1-5; tentatively, D is TRBD1 (5 bases). The ends were cut back, 3 bases at V and 0 bases at J, with 9 bases in the middle. The germline gives CDR1 SEHNR, CDR2 FQNEAQ (reference sequence). The length of the CDR3 is 15 residues. The CDR3 DNA sequence: TGTGCCAGCAGCTTTCAGGGAAATAGCAATCAGCCCCAGCATTTT. It codes for CASSFQGNSNQPQHF.

In its sample, this clone was seen a few times. V usage is TRBV4-1 and J usage is TRBJ2-1; TRBD2 matches at 15 bases. Looked up from germline, CDR1 is MGHRA and CDR2 is YSYEKL. This CDR3 region has 16 residues. V lost 4 bases, J lost 10 bases, and 8 bases stayed unmatched. The CDR3 nucleotides are TGCGCCAGCAGCCCCCCGGGACTAGCGGGAGGAGTGGAGCAGTTCTTC. This translates into CASSPPGLAGGVEQFF.